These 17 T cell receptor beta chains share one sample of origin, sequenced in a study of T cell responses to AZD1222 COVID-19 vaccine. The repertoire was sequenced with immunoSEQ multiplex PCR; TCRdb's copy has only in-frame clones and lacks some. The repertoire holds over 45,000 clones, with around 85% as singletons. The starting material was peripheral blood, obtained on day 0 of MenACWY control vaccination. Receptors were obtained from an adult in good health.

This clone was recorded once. The CDR3 loop reads CASSLSGRDEKLFF. The CDR3 bases are TGTGCCAGCAGCTTATCAGGGAGAGATGAAAAACTGTTTTTT. The chain uses TRBV5-6 and TRBJ1-4, with D tentatively TRBD1 (5 bases). Trimming stripped 2 bases from V and 6 bases from J, with 11 bases between. From germline, CDR1 is SGHDT and CDR2 YYEEEE. This CDR3 region has 14 residues.

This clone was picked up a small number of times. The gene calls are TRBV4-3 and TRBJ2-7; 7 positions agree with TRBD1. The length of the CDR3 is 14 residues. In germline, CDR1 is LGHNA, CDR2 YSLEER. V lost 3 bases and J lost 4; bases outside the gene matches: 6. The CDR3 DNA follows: TGCGCCAGCAGCCATGCCCGGGACAGTTACGAGCAGTACTTC. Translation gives CASSHARDSYEQYF.

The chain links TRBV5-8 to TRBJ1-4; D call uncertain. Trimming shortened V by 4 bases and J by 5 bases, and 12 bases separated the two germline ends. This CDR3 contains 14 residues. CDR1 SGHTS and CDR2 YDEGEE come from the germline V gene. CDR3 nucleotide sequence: TGTGCCAGCAGCCCCGGGGTTGGGAATGAAAAACTGTTTTTT. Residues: CASSPGVGNEKLFF.

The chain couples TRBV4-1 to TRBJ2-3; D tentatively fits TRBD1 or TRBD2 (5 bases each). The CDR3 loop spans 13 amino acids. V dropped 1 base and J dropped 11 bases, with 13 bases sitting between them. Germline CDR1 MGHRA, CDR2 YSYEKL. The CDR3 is CASSQGRWDLQYF. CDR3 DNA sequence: TGCGCCAGCAGCCAAGGGAGGTGGGACCTGCAGTATTTT.

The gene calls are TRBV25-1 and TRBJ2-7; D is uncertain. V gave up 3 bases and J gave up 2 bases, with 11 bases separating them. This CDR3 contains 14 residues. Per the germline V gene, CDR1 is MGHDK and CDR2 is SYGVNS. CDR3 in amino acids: CASSEYRVPYEQYF. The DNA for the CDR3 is TGTGCCAGCAGTGAGTACCGGGTCCCCTACGAGCAGTACTTC.

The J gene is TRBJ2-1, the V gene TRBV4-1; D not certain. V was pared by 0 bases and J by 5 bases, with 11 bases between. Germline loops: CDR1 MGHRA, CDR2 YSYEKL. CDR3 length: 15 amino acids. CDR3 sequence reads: CASSQDWSRHNEQFF. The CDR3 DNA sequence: TGCGCCAGCAGCCAAGACTGGAGCCGGCACAATGAGCAGTTCTTC.

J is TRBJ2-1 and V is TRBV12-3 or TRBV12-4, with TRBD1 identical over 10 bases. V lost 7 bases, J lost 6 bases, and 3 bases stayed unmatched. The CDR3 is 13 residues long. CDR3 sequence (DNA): TGTGCCAGCATCGACAGGGGGCTCAATGAGCAGTTCTTC. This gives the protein CASIDRGLNEQFF.

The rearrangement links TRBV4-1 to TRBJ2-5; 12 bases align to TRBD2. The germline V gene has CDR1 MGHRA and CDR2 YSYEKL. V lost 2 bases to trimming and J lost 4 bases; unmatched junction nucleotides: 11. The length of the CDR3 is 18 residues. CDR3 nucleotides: TGCGCCAGCAGCCAATGGTCTAGCGGGAGGGCGCCCCCAGAGACCCAGTACTTC. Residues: CASSQWSSGRAPPETQYF.

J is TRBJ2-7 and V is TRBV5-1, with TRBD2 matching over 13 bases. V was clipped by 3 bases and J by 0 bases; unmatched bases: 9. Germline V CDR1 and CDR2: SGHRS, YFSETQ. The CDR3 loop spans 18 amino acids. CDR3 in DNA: TGCGCCAGCAGCTCGGGACTAGCGGGATTCCCCGGCTCCTACGAGCAGTACTTC. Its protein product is CASSSGLAGFPGSYEQYF.

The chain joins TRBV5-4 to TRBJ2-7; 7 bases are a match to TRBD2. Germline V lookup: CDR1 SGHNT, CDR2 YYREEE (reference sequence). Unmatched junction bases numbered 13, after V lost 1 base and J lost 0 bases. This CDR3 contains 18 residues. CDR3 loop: CASSLTGAAGVSSYEQYF. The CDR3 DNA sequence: TGTGCCAGCAGCTTGACGGGAGCGGCGGGAGTATCCTCCTACGAGCAGTACTTC.

The DNA of the CDR3 is TGTGCCAGCAGCCATAGGACAGCGAGCTACGAGCAGTACTTC. It yields the protein CASSHRTASYEQYF. The chain joins TRBV3-1 (or the pseudogene TRBV3-2) to TRBJ2-7; D might be TRBD1 (6 bases). Germline CDR1 LGHDT, CDR2 YNNKEL (reference sequence). V was pared by 3 bases and J by 3 bases, with 12 bases between. The CDR3 runs 14 residues.

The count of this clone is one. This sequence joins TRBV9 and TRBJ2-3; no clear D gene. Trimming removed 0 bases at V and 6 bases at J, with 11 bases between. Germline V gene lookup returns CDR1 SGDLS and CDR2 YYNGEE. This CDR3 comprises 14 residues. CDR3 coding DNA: TGTGCCAGCAGCGTAGCTCCTTCTAGGGATACGCAGTATTTT. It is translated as CASSVAPSRDTQYF. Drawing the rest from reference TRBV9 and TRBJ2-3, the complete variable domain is DSGVTQTPKHLITATGQRVTLRCSPRSGDLSVYWYQQSLDQGLQFLIQYYNGEERAKGNILERFSAQQFPDLHSELNLSSLELGDSALYFCASSVAPSRDTQYFGPGTRLTVL.

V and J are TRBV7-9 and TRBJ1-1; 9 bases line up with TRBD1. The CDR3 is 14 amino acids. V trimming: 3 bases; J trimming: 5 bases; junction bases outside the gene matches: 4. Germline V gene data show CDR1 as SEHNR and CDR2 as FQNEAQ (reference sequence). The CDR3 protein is CASSLGQGQTEAFF. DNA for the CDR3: TGTGCCAGCAGCTTGGGACAGGGACAGACTGAAGCTTTCTTT.

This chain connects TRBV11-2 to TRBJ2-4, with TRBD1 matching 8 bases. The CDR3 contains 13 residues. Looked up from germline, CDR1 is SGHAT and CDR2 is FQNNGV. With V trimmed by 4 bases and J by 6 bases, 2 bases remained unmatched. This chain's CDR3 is CASSSGQGNIQYF. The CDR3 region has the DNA TGTGCCAGCAGCTCTGGACAGGGAAACATTCAGTACTTC.

This CDR3 reads CASSPSGVEQFF. In DNA, the CDR3 is TGTGCCAGCAGTCCCTCTGGCGTTGAGCAGTTCTTC. V usage is TRBV28 and J usage is TRBJ2-1; D is uncertain. V lost 5 bases and J 9 bases, leaving 11 bases between the germline ends. This CDR3 has 12 residues. CDR1 MDHEN and CDR2 SYDVKM come from the germline V gene.

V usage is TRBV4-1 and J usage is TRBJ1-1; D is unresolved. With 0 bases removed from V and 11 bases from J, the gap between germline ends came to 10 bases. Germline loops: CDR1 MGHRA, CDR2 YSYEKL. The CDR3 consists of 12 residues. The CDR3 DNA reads TGCGCCAGCAGCCAAGATCGGTTTTCCGCTTTCTTT. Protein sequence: CASSQDRFSAFF.

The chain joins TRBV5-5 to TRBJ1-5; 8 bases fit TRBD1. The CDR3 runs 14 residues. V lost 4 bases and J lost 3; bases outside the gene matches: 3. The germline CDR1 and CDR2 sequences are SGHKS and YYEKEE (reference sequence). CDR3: CASSQGQVNQPQHF. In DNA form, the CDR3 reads TGTGCCAGCAGCCAGGGACAGGTCAATCAGCCCCAGCATTTT.